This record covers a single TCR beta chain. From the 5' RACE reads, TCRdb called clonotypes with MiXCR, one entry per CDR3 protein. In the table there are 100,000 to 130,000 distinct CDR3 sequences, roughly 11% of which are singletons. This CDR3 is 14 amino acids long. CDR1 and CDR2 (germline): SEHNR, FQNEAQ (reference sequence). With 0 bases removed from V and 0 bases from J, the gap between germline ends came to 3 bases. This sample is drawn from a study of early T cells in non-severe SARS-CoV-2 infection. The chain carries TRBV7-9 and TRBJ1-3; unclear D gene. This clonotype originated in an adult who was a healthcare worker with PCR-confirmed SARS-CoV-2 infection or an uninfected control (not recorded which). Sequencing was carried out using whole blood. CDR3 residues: CASSLALSGNTIYF. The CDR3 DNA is TGTGCCAGCAGCTTAGCTCTCTCTGGAAACACCATATATTTT. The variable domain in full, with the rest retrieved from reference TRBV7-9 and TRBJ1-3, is DTGVSQNPRHKITKRGQNVTFRCDPISEHNRLYWYRQTLGQGPEFLTYFQNEAQLEKSRLLSDRFSAERPKGSFSTLEIQRTEQGDSAMYLCASSLALSGNTIYFGEGSWLTVV.